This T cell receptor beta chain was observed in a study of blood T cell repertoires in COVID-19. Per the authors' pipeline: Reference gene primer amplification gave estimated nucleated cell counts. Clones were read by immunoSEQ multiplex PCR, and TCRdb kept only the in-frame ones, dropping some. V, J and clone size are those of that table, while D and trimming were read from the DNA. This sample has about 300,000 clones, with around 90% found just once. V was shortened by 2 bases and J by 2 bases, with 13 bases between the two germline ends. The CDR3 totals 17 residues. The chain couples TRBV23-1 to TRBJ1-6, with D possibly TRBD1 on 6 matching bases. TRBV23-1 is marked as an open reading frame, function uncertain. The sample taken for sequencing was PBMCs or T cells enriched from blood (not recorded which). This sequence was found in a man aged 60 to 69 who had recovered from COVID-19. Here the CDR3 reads CASSQIPDRTYNSPLHF. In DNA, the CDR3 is TGCGCCAGCAGTCAAATCCCCGACAGGACCTATAATTCACCCCTCCACTTT.